This TCR beta chain was captured by sequencing in a study of response to subunit inactivated influenza vaccine. The germline CDR1 and CDR2 sequences are DFQATT and SNEGSKA (reference sequence). Deletions cut 2 bases from V and 7 bases from J, with 12 bases between. CDR3 size: 13 residues. TCRdb re-derived calls from the RT-PCR reads in MiXCR, one entry per CDR3 protein. The sample yields about 780,000 distinct CDR3 sequences, under 20% seen once. This receptor was taken from a man between 50 and 59 years old who received an inactivated influenza vaccine. The input for sequencing was PBMCs from blood, taken more than 4 days after vaccination. The V call is TRBV20-1, the J call TRBJ2-1; perhaps TRBD2 as D (6 bases). The CDR3 bases are TGCAGTGCTAGACAGGGTGGGGGGAATGAGCAGTTCTTC. Amino acids: CSARQGGGNEQFF.